This T cell receptor (beta chain) emerged from a study of cytomegalovirus exposure and HLA in healthy donors. Notes on the study in general: An analysis was carried out later, and it reportedly showed fewer N-insertions in an Asian-associated ancestry cluster than the approximately 710-donor mean.

In germline, CDR1 is SGHAT, CDR2 FQNNGV. The CDR3 spans 17 residues. The trim removed 3 bases at V and 3 bases at J, leaving 11 bases unmatched. Primers: 60 Vbeta forward and 13 Jbeta reverse. Repertoires were generated with immunoSEQ multiplex PCR, while TCRdb's copy carries only in-frame clones and drops some. This repertoire shows 130,000 or so clones, approximately 85% found once; its top ten account for under 7%. As for this clone: Antigen unknown.

The receptor was isolated from a woman younger than 45 in good health and CMV-seropositive. The sequenced sample consisted of PBMCs. This chain joins TRBV11-2 and TRBJ1-2, with 9 nucleotides matching TRBD1. This CDR3 reads CASSFPWTGATYYGYTF. In DNA form, the CDR3 reads TGTGCCAGCAGCTTCCCCTGGACAGGGGCCACCTACTATGGCTACACCTTC.